This T cell receptor beta chain stems from a study of OX40 agonist ivuxolimab in advanced cancers. Study summary: Patients were treated with ivuxolimab, an agonistic anti-OX40 (CD134) antibody. Study-level results: Determination of antigen specificity was not performed for the expanded peripheral T cells. Blood T cells, both CD4+ and CD8+, expanded clonally by week 6 at 0.1 to 3.0 mg/kg.

TCRdb keeps only in-frame clones here, not all; method: immunoSEQ multiplex PCR. The data contain roughly 87,000 clones, roughly 90% of them seen just once; the ten biggest clones take up 8.5% to 9%. In regard to this clone: Its antigen is unidentified. The same CDR3 arises from other DNA sequences in this sample as well.

Trimming pared 0 bases from V and 0 bases from J, leaving 8 bases between. Looked up from germline, CDR1 is MNHEY and CDR2 is SMNVEV (reference sequence). The CDR3 extends over 15 amino acids. This specimen was CD4+ or CD8+ T cells sorted from blood, taken in a trial of the OX40 agonist ivuxolimab. This clonotype originated in an adult with an advanced solid tumor such as melanoma, head and neck, liver or kidney cancer. J is TRBJ1-1 and V is TRBV27; no clear D gene. The CDR3 is CASSLSEGLNTEAFF. In DNA form, the CDR3 reads TGTGCCAGCAGTTTATCAGAGGGATTGAACACTGAAGCTTTCTTT.